The sequence of this TCR beta chain was determined in a study of blood T cell repertoires in COVID-19. The germline CDR1 and CDR2 sequences are MDHEN and SYDVKM. V was pared by 5 bases and J by 0 bases, with 11 bases between. CDR3 length equals 15 residues. Some clones are missing from TCRdb's copy, which holds only in-frame ones; the method was immunoSEQ multiplex PCR. The table records over 200,000 clones, about 80% of them present only once. Enrollees, about 18 to 90 years old, lived in 24 US areas. In assigning cohorts, the study relied on participant-reported clinical history. Cohort 3 donors counted as recovered after two negative PCRs, clearance, or resolved symptoms.

The source is a man aged 35 to 55 who had recovered from COVID-19. Material: PBMCs or T cells enriched from blood (not recorded which). J is TRBJ1-3 and V is TRBV28; tentative D call: TRBD1 (6 bases). This CDR3 is CASSRTGNSGNTIYF. CDR3 in DNA: TGTGCCAGCAGTCGAACAGGGAACTCTGGAAACACCATATATTTT.